This TCR beta chain was recovered during a study of T-cell memory formation after mild COVID-19 (TCRdb year 2021). About the study as a whole: TCR sequence clusters from the two donors were largely donor specific. T-cell clones expanding and contracting after mild COVID-19 in a couple of donors were tracked by longitudinal TCRalpha and TCRbeta repertoire sequencing. The cohort was made up of two young adult volunteers, one female and one male, who were previously healthy.

The study at large found these results: The detection of some responding clones in pre-infection memory suggests that pre-existing cross-reactive memory T cells joined the SARS-CoV-2 response. Only a couple of mild cases were covered by the study, and larger cohorts that include severe cases with pre-infection samples were considered necessary. Contracting CD4+ clones turned up mainly in the CM and EM memory subsets, whereas EMRA was where CD8+ clones were enriched. SARS-CoV-2 specificity of the second-wave clones peaking on day 37 was not confirmed. Clones contracting from day 15 to 85 had balanced CD4/CD8 phenotypes, while a second wave expanding from day 15 to 37 was biased towards CD4+.

This clonotype was counted between two and nine times. The clone's antigen remains unknown. No per-base quality is available; no much larger clone lies one base away. As encoded in the germline V gene, CDR1 is SGHTA while CDR2 is FQGNSA. Reading from cysteine to phenylalanine, the CDR3 counts 13 amino acids. Just CDR3 DNA is preserved here, 39 bases in frame from base 1. The germline V and J ends show losses of 4 bases and 3 bases respectively, and no gene match explains 1 base of the junction. The sequencer listed for this sample is Illumina NovaSeq 6000. Using 5'RACE with constant-segment primers, TCRalpha and TCRbeta cDNA libraries were constructed, with sample barcodes and unique molecular identifiers added in the process. RNA was extracted from every sample with Trizol reagent. Amplification of the libraries took two PCR steps, and the second step added a second sample barcode plus Illumina TruSeq adapters. Libraries were sequenced on an Illumina NovaSeq with 2 x 150 bp paired-end reads. From the authors' description of their analysis: With migec v1.2.7, reads were demultiplexed and then collapsed into UMI-guided consensus sequences. With mixcr v2.1.11, UMI consensuses were aligned to TRA and TRB V and J templates and assembled into clonotypes. A clonotype was counted as expanded or contracted only if both edgeR and NoisET called the change significant, with noise models trained on biological replicates. For edgeR calls, the thresholds were a false discovery rate-adjusted p below 0.01 and a log2 fold-change of 1. PCA with hierarchical clustering of max-normalized trajectories of the 1000 most abundant clonotypes was used as exploratory dynamics analysis. The CD4 or CD8 phenotype of responding clones was assigned using the separately sequenced CD4+ and CD8+ repertoires. TCRdb trimmed the raw reads at Q25, called clones with MiXCR and kept productive beta chains. Merged by CDR3 protein, the rows form single entries marked with the most common genes and DNA. TCRdb, rather than the study authors, made the V and J calls. This sample has under 650,000 distinct CDR3 sequences in its table, and over 15% of those were observed once. 12% of the sample is taken by the ten largest.

Ficoll-Paque density gradient centrifugation was the method used to isolate PBMCs. The sequencing input was PBMCs or a T cell subset sorted from them (not recorded which). The rearranged segments are TRBV7-2 and TRBJ2-5; TRBD2 aligns with 8 central bases. This TCR was sampled from an adult woman who had mild COVID-19 (a few samples of this study predate the infection). The sample titles of this study are shuffled in the database, so cell type and time point are left out; the donor was told from shared clones. The CDR3: CASSSTSEETQYF. The DNA is as follows: TGTGCCAGCAGCTCGACTAGCGAAGAGACCCAGTACTTC.